The 5 T cell receptor beta chains given below trace back to one sample, sequenced in a study of T cells in Graves' hyperthyroidism and ophthalmopathy. The source material, RNA transcripts, was used to amplify TCR beta CDR3 regions. An initial round of RT-PCR targeting the TCR CDR3 relied on the HTBI primer set. MiXCR, applied by TCRdb to the multiplex PCR reads, yields one record per CDR3 protein. The sample carries about 160,000 distinct CDR3 sequences, 8% to 9.5% recorded once. Sequenced sample: blood. Receptors were obtained from a woman in her late teens or twenties with Graves' hyperthyroidism that later progressed to Graves' ophthalmopathy.

The sample holds many counts of this clonotype. The rearrangement uses TRBV7-9 and TRBJ2-1; possible D gene TRBD2, 5 bases. This CDR3 is 12 amino acids long. The V and J ends lost 2 bases and 8 bases respectively, with 7 bases between them. Germline V gives CDR1 SEHNR, CDR2 FQNEAQ (reference sequence). For the CDR3, the DNA is TGTGCCAGCAGCTTAATGCGGGATGAGCAGTTCTTC. Protein sequence: CASSLMRDEQFF.

Many counts were recorded for this clonotype. The chain carries TRBV5-1 and TRBJ2-4; TRBD1 might be the D (6 bases). The V and J ends lost 3 bases and 8 bases respectively, with 15 bases between them. The CDR3 consists of 14 residues. Germline loops: CDR1 SGHRS, CDR2 YFSETQ. The CDR3, as DNA: TGCGCCAGCAGCTGGAAGGGGAAGGGGGACATTCAGTACTTC. Translating it yields CASSWKGKGDIQYF.

This clonotype has a count of ten or more. V gene TRBV2 combines with J gene TRBJ2-3; the match to TRBD2 covers 9 bases. This CDR3 contains 14 residues. The V gene end was trimmed by 8 bases and the J gene end by 2 bases; junction bases not matched to a gene: 5. CDR1 and CDR2 (germline): SNHLY, FYNNEI. The CDR3 region is CASEGLAYTDTQYF. For the CDR3, the DNA is TGTGCCAGCGAAGGACTAGCGTACACAGATACGCAGTATTTT.

This clonotype was seen repeatedly, ten times or more. The genes are TRBV6-1 and TRBJ2-6; D is unresolved. The germline V gene encodes CDR1 MNHNS and CDR2 SASEGT. The germline V and J ends were trimmed by 2 bases and 2 bases, with 7 bases remaining between them. The CDR3 spans 15 residues. Written as DNA, the CDR3 is TGTGCCAGCAGTGAATGGTTGGCTGGGGCCAACGTCCTGACTTTC. This encodes CASSEWLAGANVLTF.

This clonotype was recorded at least ten times. This chain joins TRBV7-8 and TRBJ2-7, with a possible D match to TRBD2 (6 bases). Germline values: CDR1 SGHVS, CDR2 FQNEAQ. CDR3 size: 13 residues. V was cut by 5 bases and J by 7 bases, with 15 bases left in between. CDR3 residues: CASSTGGGWEQYF. The CDR3 DNA reads as TGTGCCAGCAGCACCGGGGGAGGTTGGGAGCAGTACTTC.